A selection of T cell receptor beta chains follows, all from one sample in a study of blood T cell repertoires in COVID-19. Only in-frame clones appear in the TCRdb table, and some are missing; sequencing was by immunoSEQ multiplex PCR. Counted here are about 160,000 clones, about 90% occurring once; the ten biggest clones make up over 4%. The material sequenced was PBMCs or T cells enriched from blood (not recorded which). The receptors were gathered from a middle-aged woman who had been exposed to COVID-19. Each CDR3 is given with its conserved first and last residue. D genes are given only for firm matches. Some rows mark clone size as missing; the rest say once, few, many or name a class of expanded clone.

D: TRBD1
size: -
J: TRBJ1-5
V: TRBV25-1
DNA: TGTGCCAGCAGTGAGGACAGGGGGCCAAATAGCAATCAGCCCCAGCATTTT
CDR3: CASSEDRGPNSNQPQHF

D: -
size: -
J: TRBJ1-2
V: TRBV18
DNA: TGTGCCAGCTCACCACGGGAGGTCTATGGCTACACCTTC
CDR3: CASSPREVYGYTF

D: -
size: once
J: TRBJ2-7
V: TRBV10-3
DNA: TGTGCCATCAGCCCCGGGACTGAGGACGAGCAGTACTTC
CDR3: CAISPGTEDEQYF

D: TRBD1
size: once
J: TRBJ1-5
V: TRBV10-1
DNA: TGCGCCAGCAGTACAGGGGTCCGAGAGCCCCAGCATTTT
CDR3: CASSTGVREPQHF

D: -
size: -
J: TRBJ1-5
V: TRBV6-2/TRBV6-3
DNA: TGTGCCAGCAGTCCACTACGGGTCGTGTCCAATCAGCCCCAGCATTTT
CDR3: CASSPLRVVSNQPQHF

D: TRBD2
size: -
J: TRBJ2-7
V: TRBV19
DNA: TGTGCCATATCCCAGGGAGGGCAGAACGAGCAGTACTTC
CDR3: CAISQGGQNEQYF

D: -
size: -
J: TRBJ2-7
V: TRBV5-1
DNA: TGCGCCAGCAGCTTGAACAGGGACACCTACGAGCAGTACTTC
CDR3: CASSLNRDTYEQYF

D: -
size: -
J: TRBJ2-3
V: TRBV9
DNA: TGTGCCAGCAGCGTAGGATCCATCAGGACAGATACGCAGTATTTT
CDR3: CASSVGSIRTDTQYF

D: TRBD1
size: -
J: TRBJ2-1
V: TRBV19
DNA: TGTGCCAGTAGCCAGGACAGGGGGCCGAGGGGTGAGCAGTTCTTC
CDR3: CASSQDRGPRGEQFF

D: -
size: -
J: TRBJ1-1
V: TRBV18
DNA: TGTGCCAGCTCACCAGGTTCGGGCAGGTCCGAGGGAGCTTTCTTT
CDR3: CASSPGSGRSEGAFF

D: TRBD2
size: -
J: TRBJ2-1
V: TRBV7-3
DNA: TGTGCCAGCAGCTTAGAGCGGGGCTCCTACAATGAGCAGTTCTTC
CDR3: CASSLERGSYNEQFF

D: -
size: -
J: TRBJ1-2
V: TRBV15
DNA: TGTGCCACGAGCTGGGGGCCAGTCGTCGCTAACTATGGCTACACCTTC
CDR3: CATSWGPVVANYGYTF

D: -
size: few
J: TRBJ2-1
V: TRBV11-2
DNA: TGTGCCAGCAGGTTACAGGGAAGGTACAATGAGCAGTTCTTC
CDR3: CASRLQGRYNEQFF

D: -
size: -
J: TRBJ1-5
V: TRBV4-1
DNA: TGCGCCAGCAGCCAAGATGGTTGGCAGCAGCCCCAGCATTTT
CDR3: CASSQDGWQQPQHF

D: -
size: -
J: TRBJ1-2
V: TRBV29-1
DNA: TGCAGCGTTGAAGATCGTCAGGGGACCTATGGCTACACCTTC
CDR3: CSVEDRQGTYGYTF

D: TRBD1
size: -
J: TRBJ2-1
V: TRBV7-2
DNA: TGTGCCAGCAGCCGACAGGGGTACAATGAGCAGTTCTTC
CDR3: CASSRQGYNEQFF

D: -
size: -
J: TRBJ2-1
V: TRBV6-1
DNA: TGTGCCAGCAGTGATAGCGGCGGGGTGAATGAGCAGTTCTTC
CDR3: CASSDSGGVNEQFF

D: TRBD1
size: -
J: TRBJ1-1
V: TRBV7-2
DNA: TGTGCCAGCAGCGGCGGACAGGGCAACACTGAAGCTTTCTTT
CDR3: CASSGGQGNTEAFF

D: TRBD1
size: -
J: TRBJ2-3
V: TRBV2
DNA: TGTGCCAGCAGTATAGGGACAGCCGGGGCAGATACGCAGTATTTT
CDR3: CASSIGTAGADTQYF

D: TRBD2
size: -
J: TRBJ2-1
V: TRBV2
DNA: TGTGCCAGCAGTGAAGCGAGGCGGGAGGGCCCCAATGAGCAGTTCTTC
CDR3: CASSEARREGPNEQFF

D: -
size: -
J: TRBJ1-4
V: TRBV29-1
DNA: TGCAGCGTTGTTCGGCAGGGCTTAGAAAAACTGTTTTTT
CDR3: CSVVRQGLEKLFF

D: -
size: -
J: TRBJ1-2
V: TRBV7-2
DNA: TGTGCCAGCAGCTTACCTTCTGGGACACGTGGCTACACCTTC
CDR3: CASSLPSGTRGYTF

D: TRBD1
size: -
J: TRBJ2-1
V: TRBV5-8
DNA: TGTGCCAGCAGCCGATTACGGACAGGGGGTATTGAGCAGTTCTTC
CDR3: CASSRLRTGGIEQFF

D: -
size: -
J: TRBJ1-5
V: TRBV7-6
DNA: TGTGCCAGCAGCCGGGGGGGGTCACAGCCCCAGCATTTT
CDR3: CASSRGGSQPQHF

D: -
size: -
J: TRBJ2-5
V: TRBV7-2
DNA: TGTGCCAGCAGCTTAGATGTGGGGGGAAAGACCCAGTACTTC
CDR3: CASSLDVGGKTQYF

D: -
size: -
J: TRBJ2-3
V: TRBV4-1
DNA: TGCGCCAGCAGCCAAGATTCCCCCAAAGATACGCAGTATTTT
CDR3: CASSQDSPKDTQYF